The 3 T cell receptor beta chains listed next were all sequenced from one sample in a study of blood T cells in healthy people across ages. A J-beta primer mix and a sample-barcoded 5' primer were used in a second PCR of about 7 to 12 cycles. MiXCR, applied by TCRdb to the 5' RACE reads, yields one record per CDR3 protein. Found here are approximately 1.5 million distinct CDR3 sequences, around 36% of them singletons; the top ten hold 10% to 12%. The sample was blood. The receptors were sampled from a woman aged 25 to 39 in good health.

The gene calls are TRBV3-1 and TRBJ2-7, with D unresolved. The CDR3 contains 12 residues. V gave up 0 bases and J gave up 8 bases, with 8 bases separating them. Germline V lookup: CDR1 LGHDT, CDR2 YNNKEL (reference sequence). The CDR3 DNA follows: TGTGCCAGCAGCCAAGATACAGTCAAGCAGTACTTC. Its translation: CASSQDTVKQYF.

The chain recombines TRBV4-2 with TRBJ2-7; a weak D match, TRBD1 (5 bases). Trimming stripped 2 bases from V and 0 bases from J, with 14 bases between. The CDR3 is 16 amino acids. Looked up from germline, CDR1 is LGHNA and CDR2 is YNFKEQ. The CDR3 protein is CASSQIGQGGSYEQYF. The CDR3 DNA is TGTGCCAGCAGCCAAATAGGGCAGGGTGGCTCCTACGAGCAGTACTTC.

The rearrangement uses TRBV20-1 and TRBJ2-7; D is ambiguous. The CDR3 contains 12 residues. V was cut by 2 bases and J by 6 bases, with 11 bases left in between. Germline lookup yields CDR1 DFQATT and CDR2 SNEGSKA (reference sequence). The CDR3 protein is CSARNALGEQYF. CDR3 coding DNA: TGCAGTGCTAGAAACGCCCTCGGCGAGCAGTACTTC.